These T cell receptor beta chains were read from a single sample in a study of cytotoxic CD8 clonotypes in ibrutinib-treated CLL. Sequencing used immunoSEQ multiplex PCR; TCRdb keeps in-frame clones, though not all of them. Seen here are about 130,000 clones, approximately 81% observed once, and the top ten hold around 13%. This specimen consisted of PBMCs, obtained after 12 months of ibrutinib treatment. All receptors come from a human donor with chronic lymphocytic leukemia. CDR3s include the opening cysteine and the closing phenylalanine or tryptophan. D genes are given only for firm matches. Clone size appears in some rows only: once, few, many, or a class for an expanded clone.

size	V	J	D	length	CDR3	DNA
NA	TRBV9	TRBJ2-3	NA	16	CASSVRRGGYTDTQYF	TGTGCCAGCAGCGTACGCAGGGGGGGATACACAGATACGCAGTATTTT
NA	TRBV5-4	TRBJ2-1	NA	15	CASSSGTQEGNEQFF	TGTGCCAGCAGCTCCGGGACACAGGAGGGCAATGAGCAGTTCTTC
NA	TRBV28	TRBJ2-1	TRBD1	14	CASAPGQGAGEQFF	TGTGCCAGCGCTCCGGGACAGGGGGCCGGTGAGCAGTTCTTC
NA	TRBV11-3	TRBJ2-3	TRBD1	16	CASSLGQEQSTDTQYF	TGTGCCAGCAGCTTGGGACAGGAACAAAGCACAGATACGCAGTATTTT
NA	TRBV5-1	TRBJ2-5	NA	15	CASSLAGTHQETQYF	TGCGCCAGCAGCTTGGCCGGCACACACCAAGAGACCCAGTACTTC
NA	TRBV6-5	TRBJ1-6	NA	15	CASSIGRDYNSPLHF	TGTGCCAGCAGTATTGGCCGGGATTATAATTCACCCCTCCACTTT
NA	TRBV6-4	TRBJ2-1	TRBD2	15	CASSGLAGTRGEQFF	TGTGCCAGCAGTGGACTAGCGGGCACCAGAGGTGAGCAGTTCTTC
NA	TRBV7-2	TRBJ2-1	NA	13	CASSLVYTADQFF	TGTGCCAGCAGCTTAGTGTATACCGCTGACCAGTTCTTC
NA	TRBV29-1	TRBJ2-7	TRBD2	11	CSVRREGRQYF	TGCAGCGTTCGGCGGGAGGGCCGGCAGTACTTC
NA	TRBV6-5	TRBJ2-7	TRBD2	15	CASSLRGLAGGEQYF	TGTGCCAGCAGTCTCCGGGGACTAGCGGGAGGCGAGCAGTACTTC
few	TRBV7-9	TRBJ2-7	NA	15	CASSQPQGLGYEQYF	TGTGCCAGCAGCCAGCCACAAGGACTGGGCTACGAGCAGTACTTC
NA	TRBV7-9	TRBJ2-1	NA	12	CASRRDAHEQFF	TGTGCCAGCAGGAGAGATGCGCATGAGCAGTTCTTC
NA	TRBV15	TRBJ2-1	NA	14	CATSRAGSYNEQFF	TGTGCCACCAGCAGAGCAGGGTCCTACAATGAGCAGTTCTTC
NA	TRBV4-3	TRBJ1-4	TRBD1	17	CASSRRRGQRRNEKLFF	TGCGCCAGCAGCCGCCGGAGGGGGCAACGCCGGAATGAAAAACTGTTTTTT
NA	TRBV9	TRBJ2-2	TRBD2	16	CASSVDPSGGTGELFF	TGTGCCAGCAGCGTAGATCCTAGCGGGGGCACCGGGGAGCTGTTTTTT
NA	TRBV30	TRBJ2-5	NA	12	CAWSARPETQYF	TGTGCCTGGAGTGCACGGCCAGAGACCCAGTACTTC
NA	TRBV27	TRBJ2-7	TRBD2	16	CASSETRLASSYEQYF	TGTGCCAGCAGTGAAACCCGACTAGCCTCCTCCTACGAGCAGTACTTC
NA	TRBV27	TRBJ2-2	NA	16	CASSLEGRSSAGELFF	TGTGCCAGCAGTTTAGAGGGACGAAGTTCGGCCGGGGAGCTGTTTTTT
NA	TRBV7-2	TRBJ1-2	NA	13	CASSHRTVYGYTF	TGTGCCAGCAGCCACCGGACAGTTTATGGCTACACCTTC
NA	TRBV7-6	TRBJ1-1	NA	15	CASSQSRGQNTEAFF	TGTGCCAGCAGTCAATCTAGGGGCCAGAACACTGAAGCTTTCTTT
NA	TRBV5-1	TRBJ2-3	NA	16	CASSLVTAVGPDTQYF	TGCGCCAGCAGCTTGGTTACGGCCGTCGGTCCAGATACGCAGTATTTT
NA	TRBV7-9	TRBJ2-1	TRBD2	16	CASSAVWREPYNEQFF	TGTGCCAGCAGCGCCGTTTGGCGGGAGCCCTACAATGAGCAGTTCTTC
NA	TRBV7-8	TRBJ2-7	NA	11	CASSLDYEQYF	TGTGCCAGCAGCTTAGATTACGAGCAGTACTTC
few	TRBV2	TRBJ1-1	TRBD1	15	CASRMTGGENTEAFF	TGTGCCAGCAGAATGACAGGGGGCGAGAACACTGAAGCTTTCTTT
NA	TRBV5-4	TRBJ2-5	TRBD2	13	CASSFEGGIPQYF	TGTGCCAGCAGCTTTGAGGGAGGGATCCCCCAGTACTTC
NA	TRBV27	TRBJ2-7	TRBD2	16	CASSARRGRASGEQYF	TGTGCCAGCAGTGCCCGTCGCGGGAGGGCCTCGGGCGAGCAGTACTTC
NA	TRBV28	TRBJ1-5	NA	15	CASIQGSGRNQPQHF	TGTGCCAGCATTCAGGGGAGTGGACGCAATCAGCCCCAGCATTTT
NA	TRBV9	TRBJ2-7	TRBD2	15	CASSVGLAGIYEQYF	TGTGCCAGCAGCGTCGGACTAGCGGGGATCTACGAGCAGTACTTC
NA	TRBV29-1	TRBJ1-2	NA	13	CSVEDGGSQAYTF	TGCAGCGTTGAAGATGGAGGCAGCCAAGCCTACACCTTC
NA	TRBV29-1	TRBJ1-4	NA	14	CSVSYGATNEKLFF	TGCAGCGTTTCCTATGGCGCAACTAATGAAAAACTGTTTTTT
NA	TRBV9	TRBJ1-1	TRBD1	17	CASSVGADRELNTEAFF	TGTGCCAGCAGCGTAGGCGCCGACAGGGAGCTGAACACTGAAGCTTTCTTT
NA	TRBV29-1	TRBJ2-1	TRBD2	14	CSVEGGEGYNEQFF	TGCAGCGTTGAAGGAGGGGAGGGCTACAATGAGCAGTTCTTC
NA	TRBV7-8	TRBJ2-1	TRBD2	14	CASSWTSGRGEQFF	TGTGCCAGCAGCTGGACTAGCGGGAGGGGTGAGCAGTTCTTC
NA	TRBV5-1	TRBJ2-7	TRBD1	15	CASSWRDRDISEQYF	TGCGCCAGCAGCTGGAGGGACAGGGATATCAGCGAGCAGTACTTC
NA	TRBV5-1	TRBJ2-3	NA	16	CASSLQPGQNTDTQYF	TGCGCCAGCAGCTTGCAACCGGGACAAAACACAGATACGCAGTATTTT
NA	TRBV7-9	TRBJ1-1	TRBD1	15	CASSLGGGQFTEAFF	TGTGCCAGCAGCTTAGGAGGGGGACAGTTCACTGAAGCTTTCTTT
NA	TRBV10-2	TRBJ2-2	NA	14	CASIPGPPTGELFF	TGCGCCAGCATCCCGGGACCTCCCACCGGGGAGCTGTTTTTT
NA	TRBV6-6	TRBJ2-5	NA	16	CASSSPRGRHQETQYF	TGTGCCAGCAGTTCCCCCCGGGGGAGACACCAAGAGACCCAGTACTTC
NA	TRBV23-1	TRBJ2-7	NA	18	CASNKSGEGREVMDEQYF	TGCGCCAGCAACAAATCAGGGGAGGGGAGGGAAGTAATGGACGAGCAGTACTTC
NA	TRBV6-1	TRBJ2-7	NA	11	CASTGGYEQYF	TGTGCCAGCACTGGGGGGTACGAGCAGTACTTC
few	TRBV6-5	TRBJ1-2	TRBD1	13	CASSPDRVYGYTF	TGTGCCAGCAGCCCCGACAGGGTGTATGGCTACACCTTC
NA	TRBV30	TRBJ2-3	NA	14	CAWSGEGSPDTQYF	TGTGCCTGGAGTGGGGAAGGTAGCCCCGATACGCAGTATTTT
NA	TRBV4-2	TRBJ2-7	NA	15	CASSQEGGSSYEQYF	TGTGCCAGCAGCCAAGAAGGGGGTAGTTCTTACGAGCAGTACTTC
few	TRBV19	TRBJ1-3	NA	11	CASISFDTIYF	TGTGCCAGTATTTCTTTTGACACCATATATTTT
few	TRBV10-3	TRBJ2-7	TRBD2	15	CAIREIAGDSYEQYF	TGTGCCATCAGGGAAATAGCGGGCGACTCCTACGAGCAGTACTTC
once	TRBV5-1	TRBJ2-7	TRBD1	14	CASTAGTGAYEQYF	TGCGCCAGCACAGCCGGGACAGGGGCCTACGAGCAGTACTTC
NA	TRBV5-4	TRBJ1-2	TRBD1	14	CASSLEQGVSGYTF	TGTGCCAGCAGCTTGGAACAGGGGGTAAGCGGCTACACCTTC
NA	TRBV10-3	TRBJ2-3	TRBD1	19	CAIRNTQHGQAGATDTQYF	TGTGCCATCAGGAATACCCAACACGGACAGGCAGGGGCCACAGATACGCAGTATTTT
once	TRBV28	TRBJ2-5	TRBD2	16	CASSQEGLAGIETQYF	TGTGCCAGCAGTCAAGAGGGACTAGCGGGAATCGAGACCCAGTACTTC
NA	TRBV7-9	TRBJ2-7	TRBD2	15	CASSLVLAGSYEQYF	TGTGCCAGCAGCTTAGTACTAGCGGGATCATACGAGCAGTACTTC